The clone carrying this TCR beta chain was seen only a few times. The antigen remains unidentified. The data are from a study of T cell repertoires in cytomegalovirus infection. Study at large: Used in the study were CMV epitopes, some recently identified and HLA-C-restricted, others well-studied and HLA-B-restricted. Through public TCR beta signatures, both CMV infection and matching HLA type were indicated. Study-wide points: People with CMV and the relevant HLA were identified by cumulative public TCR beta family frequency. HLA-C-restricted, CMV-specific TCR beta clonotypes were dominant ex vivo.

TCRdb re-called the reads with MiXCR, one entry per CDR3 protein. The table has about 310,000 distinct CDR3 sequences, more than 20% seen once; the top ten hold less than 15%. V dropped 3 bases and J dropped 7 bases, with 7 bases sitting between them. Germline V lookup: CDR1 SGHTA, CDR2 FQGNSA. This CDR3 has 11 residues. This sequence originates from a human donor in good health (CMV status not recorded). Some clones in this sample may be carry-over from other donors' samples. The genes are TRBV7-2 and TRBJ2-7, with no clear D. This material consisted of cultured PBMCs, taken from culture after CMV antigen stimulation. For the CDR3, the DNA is TGTGCCAGCAGCTTCTATGAGGAGCAGTACTTC. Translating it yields CASSFYEEQYF.